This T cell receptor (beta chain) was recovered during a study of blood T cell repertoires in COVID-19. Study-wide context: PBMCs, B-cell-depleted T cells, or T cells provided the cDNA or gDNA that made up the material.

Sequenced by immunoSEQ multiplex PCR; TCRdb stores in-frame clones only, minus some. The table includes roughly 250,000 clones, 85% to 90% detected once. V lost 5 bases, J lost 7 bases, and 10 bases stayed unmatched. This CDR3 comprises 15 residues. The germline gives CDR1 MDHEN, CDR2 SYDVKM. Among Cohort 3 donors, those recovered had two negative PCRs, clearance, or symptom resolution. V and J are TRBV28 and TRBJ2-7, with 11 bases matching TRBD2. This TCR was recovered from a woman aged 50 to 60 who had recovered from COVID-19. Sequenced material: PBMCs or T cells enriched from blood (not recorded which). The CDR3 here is CASSPPTSGSGEQYF. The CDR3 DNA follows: TGTGCCAGCAGTCCTCCTACTAGCGGGAGTGGGGAGCAGTACTTC.